Below, 24 T cell receptor beta chains from the same sample are listed, as sequenced in a study of T cell responses to AZD1222 COVID-19 vaccine. Clones were read by immunoSEQ multiplex PCR, and TCRdb kept only the in-frame ones, dropping some. Among 150,000 to 200,000 clones listed, 80% to 95% were seen once. Sample: peripheral blood, taken 28 days after the second AZD1222 dose. The receptors shown here come from an adult who received the AZD1222 COVID-19 vaccine.

The V call is TRBV7-3, the J call TRBJ1-1; D unresolved. With 5 bases removed from V and 1 base from J, the gap between germline ends came to 8 bases. CDR1 and CDR2 from the germline V gene are SGHTA and FQGTGA. The CDR3 sequence is 13 residues long. In DNA form, the CDR3 reads TGTGCCAGCAGCCCCAACACGAACACTGAAGCTTTCTTT. This sequence encodes CASSPNTNTEAFF.

The chain employs TRBV28 and TRBJ1-5; tentatively, D is TRBD1 (6 bases). Germline CDR1 and CDR2: MDHEN and SYDVKM. The CDR3 extends over 17 amino acids. Trimming cost V 6 bases and J 0 bases, with 18 bases left between them. The DNA of the CDR3 is TGTGCCAGCAGACCATCGATCGGACAGATTAGCAATCAGCCCCAGCATTTT. This codes for CASRPSIGQISNQPQHF.

V and J are TRBV24-1 and TRBJ2-1; 10 nucleotides align to TRBD1. This CDR3 comprises 15 residues. Germline assignment: CDR1 KGHDR and CDR2 SFDVKD. V shed 2 bases, J shed 8 bases, and the junction held 5 bases outside the gene matches. As DNA, the CDR3 is TGTGCCACCAGTGATTCCTCGACAGGGGGCTATGAGCAGTTCTTC. Residues: CATSDSSTGGYEQFF.

This sequence joins TRBV5-1 and TRBJ2-1; D remains unclear. The V end lost 4 bases, the J end lost 8 bases, and 19 bases lay between the germline ends. This CDR3 comprises 15 residues. Germline V gene data show CDR1 as SGHRS and CDR2 as YFSETQ. The CDR3 loop is CASSLGAGQIYEQFF. The CDR3 bases are TGCGCCAGCAGCCTGGGCGCTGGGCAGATCTATGAGCAGTTCTTC.

The chain recombines TRBV28 with TRBJ2-7; 8 bases match TRBD2. Germline assignment: CDR1 MDHEN and CDR2 SYDVKM. The CDR3 covers 17 residues. V trimming: 2 bases; J trimming: 2 bases; junction bases outside the gene matches: 11. In DNA form, the CDR3 reads TGTGCCAGCAGTTTACACCCCAGCGGGGGTGACCCCTACGAGCAGTACTTC. Protein sequence: CASSLHPSGGDPYEQYF.

The chain links TRBV3-1 (or the pseudogene TRBV3-2) to TRBJ1-2; no definite D call. The CDR3 has 15 residues. CDR1 is LGHDT and CDR2 is YNNKEL in the germline V gene (reference sequence). The V gene lost 2 bases and the J gene lost 6 bases, with 16 bases spanning the gap. This CDR3 is CASSQSGQVGDGYTF. Written as DNA, the CDR3 is TGTGCCAGCAGCCAAAGCGGGCAGGTCGGCGATGGCTACACCTTC.

CDR3 nucleotides: TGCGCCAGCAGCTTGGGGCACCGGAGCTCCTATAATTCACCCCTCCACTTT. This codes for CASSLGHRSSYNSPLHF. The chain combines TRBV5-1 with TRBJ1-6; D is unclear. Germline V CDR1 and CDR2: SGHRS, YFSETQ. The CDR3 spans 17 residues. The germline V and J ends were trimmed by 0 bases and 0 bases, with 10 bases remaining between them.

The chain couples TRBV27 to TRBJ2-2; 13 positions agree with TRBD2. Germline loops: CDR1 MNHEY, CDR2 SMNVEV (reference sequence). The CDR3 spans 16 residues. After removal of 4 bases from V and 7 bases from J, the junction contained 6 bases not matched to a gene. CDR3 loop: CASSWRTSGSGGELFF. The DNA of the CDR3 is TGTGCCAGCAGTTGGCGGACTAGCGGGAGTGGCGGGGAGCTGTTTTTT.

The chain joins TRBV14 to TRBJ2-7; possibly TRBD1 for D (5 bases). Germline CDR1 and CDR2: SGHDN and FVKESK. This CDR3 has 15 amino acids. The V gene lost 0 bases and the J gene lost 3 bases, with 12 bases spanning the gap. The CDR3 sequence: CASSQEVRQFYEQYF. CDR3 nucleotide sequence: TGTGCCAGCAGCCAAGAAGTCAGACAGTTCTACGAGCAGTACTTC.

V is TRBV7-2 and J is TRBJ1-1; possibly TRBD1 for D (6 bases). With 2 bases removed from V and 6 bases from J, the gap between germline ends came to 13 bases. The CDR3 sequence is 14 residues long. Germline V CDR1 and CDR2: SGHTA, FQGNSA. In nucleotides, the CDR3 is TGTGCCAGCAGCTTATCGGGGGCTGGGGCTGAAGCTTTCTTT. Protein: CASSLSGAGAEAFF. The entire variable domain, with the rest obtained from reference TRBV7-2 and TRBJ1-1, is as follows: GAGVSQSPSNKVTEKGKDVELRCDPISGHTALYWYRQSLGQGLEFLIYFQGNSAPDKSGLPSDRFSAERTGGSVSTLTIQRTQQEDSAVYLCASSLSGAGAEAFFGQGTRLTVV.

This clone was observed a handful of times. The J gene is TRBJ2-7, the V gene TRBV6-5, with no clear D. The CDR3 extends over 12 amino acids. Trimming pared 8 bases from V and 3 bases from J, leaving 11 bases between. Germline V lookup: CDR1 MNHEY, CDR2 SVGAGI. DNA of the CDR3: TGTGCCAGCGGTAAGATTTTCTACGAGCAGTACTTC. It translates to CASGKIFYEQYF.

A few counts support this clone. The chain combines TRBV7-9 with TRBJ2-2; 9 nucleotides line up with TRBD2. This CDR3 spans 17 amino acids. From germline, CDR1 is SEHNR and CDR2 FQNEAQ (reference sequence). Losses at the gene ends were 1 base for V and 6 bases for J; bases not matched to a gene: 9. The CDR3 loop reads CASSLGHSGSGAGELFF. CDR3 nucleotide sequence: TGTGCCAGCAGCTTAGGACATAGCGGGAGCGGTGCCGGGGAGCTGTTTTTT.

This clone has only a few counts. This sequence joins TRBV6-6 and TRBJ2-1; D is unresolved. The CDR3 length is 11 residues. Germline CDR1 is MNHNY and CDR2 is SVGAGI (reference sequence). V was pared by 5 bases and J by 5 bases, with 4 bases between. The CDR3 DNA follows: TGTGCCAGCAGTGTACACAATGAGCAGTTCTTC. Its protein product is CASSVHNEQFF.

The chain couples TRBV15 to TRBJ1-5; no clear D gene. The CDR3 is 14 residues long. Germline V lookup: CDR1 LNHNV, CDR2 YYDKDF (reference sequence). V lost 4 bases and J 4 bases, leaving 11 bases between the germline ends. Here the CDR3 reads CATSTTSKNQPQHF. CDR3 bases: TGTGCCACCAGCACCACAAGTAAAAATCAGCCCCAGCATTTT.

This chain links TRBV4-1 with TRBJ2-5; the match to TRBD2 covers 9 bases. Germline CDR1 MGHRA, CDR2 YSYEKL. The V and J ends lost 5 bases and 2 bases, in that order; junction bases with no gene match: 9. CDR3 length: 16 residues. The CDR3 is CASSLESGGLQETQYF. In nucleotides, the CDR3 is TGCGCCAGCAGCTTAGAAAGCGGGGGGCTTCAAGAGACCCAGTACTTC.

The chain employs TRBV19 and TRBJ2-1, with 11 bases identical to TRBD2. This CDR3 spans 19 amino acids. The junction had 14 bases not matched to a gene; V was cut back by 3 bases and J by 4 bases. The germline V gene has CDR1 LNHDA and CDR2 SQIVND (reference sequence). The CDR3 spells CASSIRRQTSGTIYNEQFF. DNA for the CDR3: TGTGCCAGTAGTATCCGGCGACAGACTAGCGGGACCATTTACAATGAGCAGTTCTTC. The full variable domain, rest sourced from reference TRBV19 and TRBJ2-1, is DGGITQSPKYLFRKEGQNVTLSCEQNLNHDAMYWYRQDPGQGLRLIYYSQIVNDFQKGDIAEGYSVSREKKESFPLTVTSAQKNPTAFYLCASSIRRQTSGTIYNEQFFGPGTRLTVL.

V usage is TRBV5-5 and J usage is TRBJ1-1; 8 bases agree with TRBD1. The V gene's germline CDR1 is SGHKS and CDR2 YYEKEE (reference sequence). The CDR3 has 14 residues. V was pared by 0 bases and J by 6 bases, with 4 bases of the junction left unmatched. CDR3 in amino acids: CASSLAQGAAEAFF. The CDR3 coding sequence is TGTGCCAGCAGCTTGGCCCAGGGGGCCGCTGAAGCTTTCTTT.

The CDR3 loop reads CASSLDFGHSNTEAFF. CDR3 nucleotides: TGTGCCAGCAGCTTAGATTTTGGACATTCGAACACTGAAGCTTTCTTT. This chain links TRBV11-2 with TRBJ1-1; TRBD1 might be the D (5 bases). The ends were cut back, 0 bases at V and 1 base at J, with 12 bases in the middle. This CDR3 has 16 amino acids. Looked up from germline, CDR1 is SGHAT and CDR2 is FQNNGV.

The rearrangement joins TRBV11-2 to TRBJ1-2; maybe TRBD1 (5 bases). The CDR3 length is 15 residues. Germline V lookup: CDR1 SGHAT, CDR2 FQNNGV. The V end was cut by 0 bases, the J end by 3 bases, with 11 bases between. DNA of the CDR3: TGTGCCAGCAGCTTAGACAGGGCTTTGGACTATGGCTACACCTTC. Residues: CASSLDRALDYGYTF.

J is TRBJ2-3 and V is TRBV5-1; no reliable D call. The V gene's germline CDR1 is SGHRS and CDR2 YFSETQ. Deletions cut 5 bases from V and 2 bases from J, with 3 bases between. The CDR3 runs to 11 residues. CDR3 coding DNA: TGCGCCAGCAGGGACACAGATACGCAGTATTTT. Protein product: CASRDTDTQYF.

This clone was seen more than once but under ten times. This chain connects TRBV28 to TRBJ1-5; no clear D. The germline V gene has CDR1 MDHEN and CDR2 SYDVKM. The CDR3 sequence is 15 residues long. V was pared by 4 bases and J by 2 bases, with 12 bases between. The CDR3 region has the DNA TGTGCCAGCAGTTCCCGGAGGGTGGGCAATCAGCCCCAGCATTTT. Protein product: CASSSRRVGNQPQHF. Full variable domain (remainder filled in from reference TRBV28 and TRBJ1-5): DVKVTQSSRYLVKRTGEKVFLECVQDMDHENMFWYRQDPGLGLRLIYFSYDVKMKEKGDIPEGYSVSREKKERFSLILESASTNQTSMYLCASSSRRVGNQPQHFGDGTRLSIL.

The chain is built from TRBV2 and TRBJ2-3; 8 positions match TRBD2. The CDR3 is 14 residues long. V shed 9 bases, J shed 0 bases, and the junction held 5 bases outside the gene matches. The V gene's germline CDR1 is SNHLY and CDR2 FYNNEI. CDR3 region: CASLAGPSTDTQYF. CDR3 sequence (DNA): TGTGCCAGTCTAGCGGGCCCAAGCACAGATACGCAGTATTTT.

This clone was seen only once. The chain combines TRBV4-2 with TRBJ2-7; no definite D call. Germline V gene sequence: CDR1 LGHNA, CDR2 YNFKEQ. V was cut by 2 bases and J by 6 bases, with 8 bases left in between. The CDR3 loop spans 12 amino acids. The CDR3 loop reads CASSQTPAEQYF. The CDR3 nucleotides are TGTGCCAGCAGCCAAACTCCGGCCGAGCAGTACTTC.

The J gene is TRBJ1-4, the V gene TRBV18, with a possible D match to TRBD1 (5 bases). The CDR3 is 14 residues long. V shed 3 bases and J shed 5 bases, with 10 bases lying between them. CDR1 is KGHSH and CDR2 is LQKENI in the germline V gene. CDR3 sequence: CASSPGLSNEKLFF. In DNA form, the CDR3 reads TGTGCCAGCTCACCGGGACTGTCGAATGAAAAACTGTTTTTT.